This TCR beta chain came from a study of OX40 agonist ivuxolimab in advanced cancers. Background on the whole study: The costimulatory receptor OX40 (CD134) was targeted by ivuxolimab, a fully human IgG2 agonistic monoclonal antibody. The paper reports the monotherapy dose-escalation portion (N ≈ 50 patients) of the phase I ivuxolimab trial. Of the roughly 52 dose-escalation patients, hepatocellular carcinoma was present in roughly 19, melanoma in around 15, renal cell carcinoma in 9 and head and neck cancer in 9. Partial responses were achieved by three dose-escalation patients, of whom one had hepatocellular carcinoma and two had cutaneous melanoma. The dose-escalation cohort was about 86% male with a mean age of about 54 years, ranging from roughly 23 to 79. Intravenous ivuxolimab was administered to patients every 2 weeks at six dose levels: 0.01, 0.1, 0.3, 1.5, 3 and 10 mg/kg. Prior anti-PD-1, anti-PD-L1 or anti-CTLA-4 therapy was permitted, and 40% of dose-escalation patients had received checkpoint inhibitors. The purpose of peripheral TCRbeta sequencing was to test whether ivuxolimab changed TCR sequence diversity and led to clonal T-cell expansion. Overall results and qualifications from the work: After ivuxolimab, more expanded clones were found on average in CD8+ T cells than in CD4+ T cells. Low levels of normalized T-cell clonal expansion were also shown by some nonresponding patients. In partial responders in the 0.1-3.0 mg/kg groups, normalized peripheral clonal expansion was found to be among the lowest, especially among CD8+ T cells. Clonal expansion of both CD4+ and CD8+ blood T cells was observed from baseline to week 6 at doses 0.1 to 3.0 mg/kg. Antigen specificity was not determined for the clonally expanded peripheral T cells.

To sequence the TCRbeta CDR3 region, genomic DNA was isolated from the sorted cells. The immunoSEQ Assay was used for sequencing of TCRbeta CDR3 regions. Not all clones reach the TCRdb copy of this immuneACCESS table, which keeps in-frame sequences only. Checked studies attribute under half of the gap to unresolved V genes and leave the rest unexplained. In this sample the table shows approximately 70,000 clones, approximately 90% of which occur a single time. The ten largest make up 0.44% of the sample. The trial excluded patients who had a history of autoimmune disease or who were on systemic immunosuppression. Peripheral blood for TCR sequencing was collected from all dose cohorts at baseline, on cycle 4 day 1, and on cycle 7 day 1. The samples were drawn from a first-in-human, open-label, multicenter phase I dose-escalation trial of ivuxolimab. Adults with locally advanced or metastatic melanoma, renal cell carcinoma, hepatocellular carcinoma or head and neck squamous cell carcinoma were enrolled in the trial. CD4+ and CD8+ T cells were sorted separately from peripheral blood before TCR sequencing.

Worth noting for this clone: There is no known antigen for this receptor. No base qualities exist here, and no much larger clone lies one base off it.

The clonotype comes from an adult with an advanced solid tumor such as melanoma, head and neck, liver or kidney cancer. Sequenced here: CD4+ or CD8+ T cells sorted from blood, sampled in a trial of the OX40 agonist ivuxolimab.

The CDR3 loop reads CASKTGWGEVEKLFF. The DNA sequence follows: TGTGCCAGCAAAACCGGGTGGGGGGAAGTTGAAAAACTGTTTTTT. The sequence joins TRBV6-5 to TRBJ1-4; a tentative D call is TRBD1 (5 bases match). The germline V gene specifies MNHEY as CDR1 and SVGAGI as CDR2. The CDR3 contains 15 residues, cysteine and phenylalanine counted. Left in the record is the CDR3 DNA by itself, 45 bases read in frame from the first base. At the junction V is shortened by 7 bases and J by 7 bases, with 19 bases in between.